The 10 T cell receptor beta chains listed next were all sequenced from one sample in a study of identical twins. TCRdb redid the calling of the 5' RACE reads with MiXCR, one entry per CDR3 protein. The repertoire includes roughly 690,000 distinct CDR3 sequences, 6.1% of them detected once, and around 1.9% sits in the top ten. Sequenced sample: naive T cells sorted from blood. These receptors were collected from a man between 18 and 29 years old in good health.

There are many counts of this clonotype. The chain carries TRBV5-1 and TRBJ2-7; tentative D call: TRBD2 (6 bases). Per the germline V gene, CDR1 is SGHRS and CDR2 is YFSETQ. V lost 4 bases to trimming and J lost 7 bases, with 9 bases between them. This CDR3 region has 11 residues. The chain's CDR3 is CASSLAGEQYF. CDR3 DNA sequence: TGCGCCAGCAGCCTGGCGGGGGAGCAGTACTTC.

This clonotype was detected ten times or more. This chain connects TRBV20-1 to TRBJ2-1; no definite D call. The CDR3 is 13 residues long. Germline V CDR1 and CDR2: DFQATT, SNEGSKA (reference sequence). V dropped 3 bases and J dropped 7 bases, with 13 bases sitting between them. The CDR3 loop reads CSASSSFENEQFF. The CDR3 DNA reads as TGCAGTGCTAGTTCCAGTTTTGAGAATGAGCAGTTCTTC.

The table lists this clonotype with many counts. The chain links TRBV28 to TRBJ2-7, with 7 bases that match TRBD2. With V trimmed by 6 bases and J by 0 bases, 8 bases remained unmatched. The germline gives CDR1 MDHEN, CDR2 SYDVKM. This CDR3 contains 15 residues. The CDR3 protein is CASSLRTGGSYEQYF. CDR3 nucleotides: TGTGCCAGCAGCCTCAGAACGGGAGGCTCCTACGAGCAGTACTTC.

This clonotype was seen at least ten times. This chain connects TRBV7-2 to TRBJ2-2; maybe TRBD2 (6 bases). Trimming shortened V by 4 bases and J by 5 bases, and 11 bases separated the two germline ends. This CDR3 is 14 amino acids long. Looked up from germline, CDR1 is SGHTA and CDR2 is FQGNSA. The CDR3: CASSYASATGELFF. CDR3 bases: TGTGCCAGCAGCTATGCTAGCGCTACCGGGGAGCTGTTTTTT. Based on the CDR3 plus reference TRBV7-2 and TRBJ2-2, the full variable domain is GAGVSQSPSNKVTEKGKDVELRCDPISGHTALYWYRQSLGQGLEFLIYFQGNSAPDKSGLPSDRFSAERTGGSVSTLTIQRTQQEDSAVYLCASSYASATGELFFGEGSRLTVL.

This clonotype has a handful of counts. This chain uses TRBV12-3 or TRBV12-4 with TRBJ2-3; TRBD1 matches 8 bases. This CDR3 spans 16 amino acids. Unmatched junction bases numbered 10, after V lost 6 bases and J lost 2 bases. The CDR3 spells CASSPQGAQPTDTQYF. The CDR3 DNA reads as TGTGCCAGCAGCCCCCAGGGGGCTCAACCCACAGATACGCAGTATTTT.

The chain has TRBV3-1 and TRBJ2-5; 7 bases are a match to TRBD1. The CDR3 has 14 residues. Unmatched junction bases numbered 3, after V lost 3 bases and J lost 2 bases. Per the germline V gene, CDR1 is LGHDT and CDR2 is YNNKEL (reference sequence). CDR3 region: CASSHLRGQETQYF. The CDR3 bases are TGTGCCAGCAGCCACCTCAGGGGGCAAGAGACCCAGTACTTC.

Ten or more counts support this clonotype. The chain has TRBV30 and TRBJ1-2, with TRBD1 matching 9 bases. The CDR3 spans 14 residues. V trimming: 3 bases; J trimming: 8 bases; junction bases outside the gene matches: 10. Germline CDR1 reads GTSNPN; CDR2 reads SVGIG (reference sequence). CDR3 sequence (DNA): TGTGCCTGGAGCTCCGGGACAGGGTCTCGGGGCTACACCTTC. Residues: CAWSSGTGSRGYTF.

This clonotype was seen a few times. The J gene is TRBJ2-2, the V gene TRBV24-1; unclear D gene. The CDR3 length is 13 residues. V lost 6 bases, J lost 8 bases, and 12 bases lay in between. CDR1 is KGHDR and CDR2 is SFDVKD in the germline V gene. This CDR3 reads CATSTIAGGELFF. The CDR3 DNA follows: TGTGCCACCAGTACCATTGCCGGGGGGGAGCTGTTTTTT.

This clonotype was counted ten times or more. The V gene is TRBV10-2, the J gene TRBJ1-1, with D possibly TRBD1 on 5 matching bases. The CDR3 has 17 residues. V was clipped by 5 bases and J by 1 base, with 20 bases between them. Germline CDR1 reads WSHSY; CDR2 reads SAAADI. Here the CDR3 DNA reads TGCGCCAGCAGTTCCCTACCGGGACGGGTGGGGAACACTGAAGCTTTCTTT. As protein: CASSSLPGRVGNTEAFF.

Only one count was recorded for this clonotype. The rearrangement links TRBV5-6 to TRBJ2-7; 7 bases map to TRBD1. V dropped 4 bases and J dropped 8; count of bases not matched to a gene: 12. The CDR3 length is 14 residues. Germline-derived CDR1 and CDR2 are SGHDT and YYEEEE. The CDR3, as DNA: TGTGCCAGCAGCGTTCCGGGACAGCGTCAGCAGCAGTACTTC. This encodes CASSVPGQRQQQYF.